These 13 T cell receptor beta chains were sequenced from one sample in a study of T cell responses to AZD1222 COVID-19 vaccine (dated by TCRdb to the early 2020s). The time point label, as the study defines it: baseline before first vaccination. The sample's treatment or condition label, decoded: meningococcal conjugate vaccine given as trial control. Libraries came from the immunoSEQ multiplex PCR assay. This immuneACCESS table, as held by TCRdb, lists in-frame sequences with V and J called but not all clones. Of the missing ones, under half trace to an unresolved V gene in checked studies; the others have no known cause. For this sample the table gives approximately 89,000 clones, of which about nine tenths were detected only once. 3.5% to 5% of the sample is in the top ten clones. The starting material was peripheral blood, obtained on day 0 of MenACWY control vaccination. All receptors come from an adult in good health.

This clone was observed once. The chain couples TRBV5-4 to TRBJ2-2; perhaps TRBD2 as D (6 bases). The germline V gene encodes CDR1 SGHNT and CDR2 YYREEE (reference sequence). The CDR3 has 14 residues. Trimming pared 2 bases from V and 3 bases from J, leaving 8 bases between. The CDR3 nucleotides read TGTGCCAGCAGCTTTTGGGGGGACACCGGGGAGCTGTTTTTT. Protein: CASSFWGDTGELFF.

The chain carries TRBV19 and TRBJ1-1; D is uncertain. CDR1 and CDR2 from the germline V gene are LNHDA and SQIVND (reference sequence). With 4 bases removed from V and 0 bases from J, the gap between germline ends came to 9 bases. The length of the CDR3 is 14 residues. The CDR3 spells CASSTTVLNTEAFF. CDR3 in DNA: TGTGCCAGTAGTACGACGGTCTTGAACACTGAAGCTTTCTTT. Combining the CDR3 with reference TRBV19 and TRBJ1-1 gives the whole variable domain DGGITQSPKYLFRKEGQNVTLSCEQNLNHDAMYWYRQDPGQGLRLIYYSQIVNDFQKGDIAEGYSVSREKKESFPLTVTSAQKNPTAFYLCASSTTVLNTEAFFGQGTRLTVV.

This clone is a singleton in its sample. CDR3 sequence (DNA): TGTGCCAGCAGCCGCGCCGGAGAGACCCAGTACTTC. Residues: CASSRAGETQYF. The chain uses TRBV5-5 and TRBJ2-5; D not resolved. V gave up 4 bases and J gave up 4 bases, with 8 bases separating them. This CDR3 is 12 amino acids long. Germline lookup yields CDR1 SGHKS and CDR2 YYEKEE (reference sequence).

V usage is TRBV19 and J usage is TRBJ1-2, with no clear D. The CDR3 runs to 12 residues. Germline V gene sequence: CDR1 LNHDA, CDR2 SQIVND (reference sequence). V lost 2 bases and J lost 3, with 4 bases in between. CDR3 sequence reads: CASSIFDYGYTF. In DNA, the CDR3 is TGTGCCAGTAGTATATTCGACTATGGCTACACCTTC. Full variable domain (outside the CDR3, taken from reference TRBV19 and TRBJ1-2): DGGITQSPKYLFRKEGQNVTLSCEQNLNHDAMYWYRQDPGQGLRLIYYSQIVNDFQKGDIAEGYSVSREKKESFPLTVTSAQKNPTAFYLCASSIFDYGYTFGSGTRLTVV.

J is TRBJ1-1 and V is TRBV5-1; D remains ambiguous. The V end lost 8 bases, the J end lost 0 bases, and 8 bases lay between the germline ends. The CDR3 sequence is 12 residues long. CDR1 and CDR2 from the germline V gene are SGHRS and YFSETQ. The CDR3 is CASWGLNTEAFF. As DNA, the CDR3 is TGCGCCAGTTGGGGTCTGAACACTGAAGCTTTCTTT. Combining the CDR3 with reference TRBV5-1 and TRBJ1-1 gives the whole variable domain KAGVTQTPRYLIKTRGQQVTLSCSPISGHRSVSWYQQTPGQGLQFLFEYFSETQRNKGNFPGRFSGRQFSNSRSEMNVSTLELGDSALYLCASWGLNTEAFFGQGTRLTVV.

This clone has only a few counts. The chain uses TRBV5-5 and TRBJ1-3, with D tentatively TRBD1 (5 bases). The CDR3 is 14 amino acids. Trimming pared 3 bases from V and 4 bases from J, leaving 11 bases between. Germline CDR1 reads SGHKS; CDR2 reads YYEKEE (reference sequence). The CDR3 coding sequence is TGTGCCAGCAGCTCAGCAGGGCGAGGAAACACCATATATTTT. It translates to CASSSAGRGNTIYF.

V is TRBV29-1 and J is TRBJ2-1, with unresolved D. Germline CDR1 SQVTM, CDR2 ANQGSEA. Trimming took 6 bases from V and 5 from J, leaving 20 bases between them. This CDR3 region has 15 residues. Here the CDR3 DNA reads TGCAGCGTAATCCAGACGGTCAGGACGAACAATGAGCAGTTCTTC. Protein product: CSVIQTVRTNNEQFF.

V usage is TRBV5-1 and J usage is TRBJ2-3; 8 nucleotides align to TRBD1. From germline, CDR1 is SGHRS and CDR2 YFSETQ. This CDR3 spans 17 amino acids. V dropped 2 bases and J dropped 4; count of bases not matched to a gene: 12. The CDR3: CASSFLPWTGTPDTQYF. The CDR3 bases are TGCGCCAGCAGCTTCCTACCCTGGACAGGGACCCCAGATACGCAGTATTTT.

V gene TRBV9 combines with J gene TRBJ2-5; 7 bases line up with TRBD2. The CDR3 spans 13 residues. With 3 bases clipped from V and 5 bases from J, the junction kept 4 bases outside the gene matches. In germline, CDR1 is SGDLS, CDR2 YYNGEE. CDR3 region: CASSETSSETQYF. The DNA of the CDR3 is TGTGCCAGCAGCGAGACTAGCTCGGAGACCCAGTACTTC.

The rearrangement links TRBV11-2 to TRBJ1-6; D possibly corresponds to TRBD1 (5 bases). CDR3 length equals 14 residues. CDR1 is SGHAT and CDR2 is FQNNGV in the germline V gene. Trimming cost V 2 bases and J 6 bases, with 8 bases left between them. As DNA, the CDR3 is TGTGCCAGCAGCTTAAGCAGGGCTAATTCACCCCTCCACTTT. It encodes CASSLSRANSPLHF.

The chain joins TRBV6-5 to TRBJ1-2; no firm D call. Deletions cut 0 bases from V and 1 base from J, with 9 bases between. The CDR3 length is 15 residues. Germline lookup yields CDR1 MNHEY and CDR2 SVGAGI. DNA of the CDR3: TGTGCCAGCAGTTACTCGCGAGCTGTTAACTATGGCTACACCTTC. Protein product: CASSYSRAVNYGYTF.

The CDR3 region is CASRWRASGQPQHF. For the CDR3, the DNA is TGTGCCAGTAGATGGAGGGCCTCGGGTCAGCCCCAGCATTTT. This chain links TRBV19 with TRBJ1-5, with no clear D. The V gene's germline CDR1 is LNHDA and CDR2 SQIVND (reference sequence). The CDR3 is 14 residues long. The ends were cut back, 6 bases at V and 6 bases at J, with 15 bases in the middle.

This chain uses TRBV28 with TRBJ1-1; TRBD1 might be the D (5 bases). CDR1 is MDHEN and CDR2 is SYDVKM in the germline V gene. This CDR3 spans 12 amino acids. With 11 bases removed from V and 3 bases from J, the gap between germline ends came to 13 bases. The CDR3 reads CAGRGTDTEAFF. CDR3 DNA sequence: TGTGCCGGAAGGGGTACGGACACTGAAGCTTTCTTT.